This is a list of T cell receptor beta chains from one sample in a study of T cell repertoires in cytomegalovirus infection. In TCRdb, the reads were re-called with MiXCR into one record per CDR3 protein. The repertoire holds roughly 240,000 distinct CDR3 sequences, with 6% to 8% as singletons. The material sequenced was PBMCs. These TCRs come from a human donor in good health (CMV status not recorded). Some clones in this sample may be carry-over from other donors' samples. The CDR3 runs from the conserved cysteine through the conserved F or W. The D gene is left open where the match is weak. Size values are once, few and many counts, or a class for expanded clones, and some rows have none.

d_gene: -
v_gene: TRBV29-1
j_gene: TRBJ2-4
abundance: many
CDR3aa: CSVEDRRAEAKNIQYF
CDR3nt: TGCAGCGTTGAAGATCGTCGAGCGGAAGCCAAAAACATTCAGTACTTC

d_gene: -
v_gene: TRBV7-2
j_gene: TRBJ1-5
abundance: many
CDR3aa: CASSLGDEQPQHF
CDR3nt: TGTGCCAGCAGCTTAGGGGACGAGCAGCCCCAGCATTTT

d_gene: TRBD2
v_gene: TRBV12-3/TRBV12-4
j_gene: TRBJ2-1
abundance: many
CDR3aa: CASIHSWGGTLDEQFF
CDR3nt: TGTGCCAGCATCCATTCCTGGGGGGGGACCTTAGATGAGCAGTTCTTC

d_gene: -
v_gene: TRBV7-9
j_gene: TRBJ2-1
abundance: many
CDR3aa: CASSIRRESLNEQFF
CDR3nt: TGTGCCAGCAGCATCCGACGGGAAAGTTTGAATGAGCAGTTCTTC

d_gene: TRBD1
v_gene: TRBV2
j_gene: TRBJ2-1
abundance: many
CDR3aa: CASRSDRANEQFF
CDR3nt: TGTGCCAGCCGCTCGGACAGGGCCAATGAGCAGTTCTTC

d_gene: TRBD1
v_gene: TRBV7-9
j_gene: TRBJ1-1
abundance: many
CDR3aa: CASTGQGNTEAFF
CDR3nt: TGTGCCAGCACCGGACAGGGGAACACTGAAGCTTTCTTT

d_gene: -
v_gene: TRBV6-2/TRBV6-3
j_gene: TRBJ1-5
abundance: many
CDR3aa: CASSSGPDRANQPQHF
CDR3nt: TGTGCCAGCAGCTCAGGACCGGACAGAGCTAATCAGCCCCAGCATTTT

d_gene: -
v_gene: TRBV7-2
j_gene: TRBJ2-7
abundance: many
CDR3aa: CASSLALRRLGGLNSYEQYF
CDR3nt: TGTGCCAGCAGCTTAGCGCTAAGGAGGTTGGGCGGCCTCAACTCCTACGAGCAGTACTTC

d_gene: TRBD2
v_gene: TRBV12-3/TRBV12-4
j_gene: TRBJ2-1
abundance: many
CDR3aa: CASTRLAGGSSYNEQFF
CDR3nt: TGTGCCAGCACCCGACTAGCGGGGGGGAGCTCCTACAATGAGCAGTTCTTC

d_gene: TRBD2
v_gene: TRBV11-2
j_gene: TRBJ2-1
abundance: many
CDR3aa: CASSWSSGAYNEQFF
CDR3nt: TGTGCCAGCAGCTGGTCTAGCGGGGCTTACAATGAGCAGTTCTTC

d_gene: -
v_gene: TRBV2
j_gene: TRBJ1-6
abundance: many
CDR3aa: CASSPWQDNSPLHF
CDR3nt: TGTGCCAGCAGTCCATGGCAGGATAATTCACCCCTCCACTTT

d_gene: -
v_gene: TRBV4-2
j_gene: TRBJ2-7
abundance: many
CDR3aa: CASSQEMGEQYF
CDR3nt: TGTGCCAGCAGCCAAGAAATGGGGGAGCAGTACTTC

d_gene: TRBD1
v_gene: TRBV20-1
j_gene: TRBJ1-5
abundance: many
CDR3aa: CSARDPGTGYNQPQHF
CDR3nt: TGCAGTGCTAGAGACCCCGGGACAGGGTACAATCAGCCCCAGCATTTT

d_gene: -
v_gene: TRBV29-1
j_gene: TRBJ2-7
abundance: -
CDR3aa: CSVGDFYEQYF
CDR3nt: TGCAGCGTTGGTGACTTCTACGAGCAGTACTTC

d_gene: -
v_gene: TRBV10-3
j_gene: TRBJ1-2
abundance: -
CDR3aa: CAISSSLRGVDYGYTF
CDR3nt: TGTGCCATCAGCAGTTCCCTCAGGGGCGTCGACTATGGCTACACCTTC

d_gene: TRBD1
v_gene: TRBV19
j_gene: TRBJ1-5
abundance: few
CDR3aa: CASTGQGRFGQPQHF
CDR3nt: TGTGCCAGCACCGGACAGGGCCGGTTTGGTCAGCCCCAGCATTTT

d_gene: -
v_gene: TRBV5-1
j_gene: TRBJ1-2
abundance: few
CDR3aa: CASSLVLAREKLDYGYTF
CDR3nt: TGCGCCAGCAGCTTAGTCCTCGCGAGGGAAAAGTTAGACTATGGCTACACCTTC

d_gene: TRBD2
v_gene: TRBV6-5
j_gene: TRBJ2-3
abundance: many
CDR3aa: CASSYSPSGSTDTQYF
CDR3nt: TGTGCCAGCAGTTACTCGCCTAGCGGCAGCACAGATACGCAGTATTTT

d_gene: TRBD1
v_gene: TRBV6-1
j_gene: TRBJ1-1
abundance: many
CDR3aa: CASSGTGYRTEAFF
CDR3nt: TGTGCCAGCAGTGGGACAGGTTATCGCACTGAAGCTTTCTTT

d_gene: -
v_gene: TRBV11-1
j_gene: TRBJ2-5
abundance: many
CDR3aa: CASSLLFSRQETQYF
CDR3nt: TGTGCCAGCAGCTTGCTTTTCAGCCGGCAAGAGACCCAGTACTTC

d_gene: -
v_gene: TRBV10-3
j_gene: TRBJ1-3
abundance: many
CDR3aa: CAISPHDVAGLIGDTIYF
CDR3nt: TGTGCCATCAGTCCCCACGACGTGGCCGGCTTAATCGGGGACACCATATATTTT

d_gene: -
v_gene: TRBV2
j_gene: TRBJ2-7
abundance: many
CDR3aa: CASNFGPGGLSYEQYF
CDR3nt: -

d_gene: TRBD2
v_gene: TRBV12-3/TRBV12-4
j_gene: TRBJ2-7
abundance: many
CDR3aa: CASSFLAGGYEQYF
CDR3nt: TGTGCCAGCAGTTTCCTAGCGGGAGGGTACGAGCAGTACTTC

d_gene: -
v_gene: TRBV7-9
j_gene: TRBJ2-1
abundance: many
CDR3aa: CASSLVRGKSSYNEQFF
CDR3nt: TGTGCCAGCAGCTTAGTACGGGGAAAGAGCTCCTACAATGAGCAGTTCTTC

d_gene: -
v_gene: TRBV29-1
j_gene: TRBJ2-2
abundance: many
CDR3aa: CSVATGIATGELFF
CDR3nt: TGCAGCGTTGCCACAGGGATTGCCACCGGGGAGCTGTTTTTT

d_gene: TRBD2
v_gene: TRBV4-2
j_gene: TRBJ2-1
abundance: -
CDR3aa: CASSLGAGRSLNEQFF
CDR3nt: TGTGCCAGCAGCCTTGGAGCGGGGCGATCCCTCAATGAGCAGTTCTTC

d_gene: -
v_gene: TRBV2
j_gene: TRBJ1-1
abundance: many
CDR3aa: CASSRETGNTEAFF
CDR3nt: TGTGCCAGCAGCCGGGAGACAGGGAACACTGAAGCTTTCTTT

d_gene: TRBD1
v_gene: TRBV5-1
j_gene: TRBJ1-2
abundance: few
CDR3aa: CASSPYQQGAGGYTF
CDR3nt: TGCGCCAGCAGCCCGTATCAACAGGGGGCGGGTGGCTACACCTTC

d_gene: TRBD1
v_gene: TRBV6-5
j_gene: TRBJ2-1
abundance: -
CDR3aa: CASSQTGADSYNEQFF
CDR3nt: TGTGCCAGCAGCCAAACAGGGGCGGACTCCTACAATGAGCAGTTCTTC

d_gene: -
v_gene: TRBV7-3
j_gene: TRBJ2-5
abundance: -
CDR3aa: CANPSETQYF
CDR3nt: TGTGCCAACCCCAGTGAGACCCAGTACTTC

d_gene: TRBD1
v_gene: TRBV4-1
j_gene: TRBJ2-3
abundance: many
CDR3aa: CASSQGLDRVGTDTQYF
CDR3nt: TGCGCCAGCAGCCAAGGGCTTGACAGGGTGGGCACAGATACGCAGTATTTT

d_gene: TRBD2
v_gene: TRBV7-6
j_gene: TRBJ2-5
abundance: medium-sized
CDR3aa: CASSRGIQRGTQETQYF
CDR3nt: TGTGCCAGCAGCCGAGGAATCCAGCGGGGGACACAAGAGACCCAGTACTTC

d_gene: TRBD2
v_gene: TRBV28
j_gene: TRBJ2-4
abundance: -
CDR3aa: CASRNLAGGRSEGNIQYF
CDR3nt: TGTGCCAGCAGGAATTTAGCGGGGGGTCGGAGTGAGGGAAACATTCAGTACTTC

d_gene: -
v_gene: TRBV12-3/TRBV12-4
j_gene: TRBJ2-4
abundance: many
CDR3aa: CASSNLPPYGDQYF
CDR3nt: TGTGCCAGCAGTAATCTCCCCCCATACGGGGATCAGTACTTC

d_gene: -
v_gene: TRBV14
j_gene: TRBJ1-1
abundance: many
CDR3aa: CASSQKWGFGGNTEAFF
CDR3nt: TGTGCCAGCAGCCAAAAGTGGGGTTTTGGGGGGAACACTGAAGCTTTCTTT

d_gene: -
v_gene: TRBV12-3/TRBV12-4
j_gene: TRBJ1-3
abundance: many
CDR3aa: CASSYRDLGNTIYF
CDR3nt: TGTGCCAGCAGTTACAGGGATTTGGGAAACACCATATATTTT

d_gene: -
v_gene: TRBV2
j_gene: TRBJ1-3
abundance: many
CDR3aa: CASRGNSGNTIYF
CDR3nt: TGTGCCAGCAGAGGTAACTCTGGAAACACCATATATTTT

d_gene: -
v_gene: TRBV20-1
j_gene: TRBJ2-1
abundance: -
CDR3aa: CSANLVEEQFF
CDR3nt: TGCAGTGCTAACCTGGTCGAAGAGCAGTTCTTC

d_gene: -
v_gene: TRBV14
j_gene: TRBJ2-3
abundance: many
CDR3aa: CASSVEGLMKYF
CDR3nt: TGTGCCAGCAGTGTTGAGGGGCTGATGAAGTATTTT

d_gene: -
v_gene: TRBV7-2
j_gene: TRBJ2-5
abundance: many
CDR3aa: CASSLALTGVQETQYF
CDR3nt: TGTGCCAGCAGCTTAGCACTTACAGGAGTACAAGAGACCCAGTACTTC

d_gene: -
v_gene: TRBV7-2
j_gene: TRBJ2-3
abundance: many
CDR3aa: CASSFGPDDTQYF
CDR3nt: TGTGCCAGCAGCTTCGGACCGGACGATACGCAGTATTTT

d_gene: -
v_gene: TRBV13
j_gene: TRBJ2-1
abundance: -
CDR3aa: CASSLVAEQFF
CDR3nt: TGTGCCAGCAGCTTAGTTGCTGAGCAGTTCTTC

d_gene: -
v_gene: TRBV5-1
j_gene: TRBJ2-3
abundance: many
CDR3aa: CASSYRDAGDTQYF
CDR3nt: TGCGCCAGCAGTTACCGGGACGCCGGGGATACGCAGTATTTT

d_gene: TRBD1
v_gene: TRBV7-2
j_gene: TRBJ2-1
abundance: many
CDR3aa: CASSFPVTGVTYNEQFF
CDR3nt: TGTGCCAGCAGCTTTCCCGTTACAGGGGTTACCTACAATGAGCAGTTCTTC

d_gene: -
v_gene: TRBV7-2
j_gene: TRBJ1-3
abundance: many
CDR3aa: CASSLGRVASGNTIYF
CDR3nt: TGTGCCAGCAGCTTAGGCAGGGTGGCTTCTGGAAACACCATATATTTT

d_gene: -
v_gene: TRBV4-1
j_gene: TRBJ1-5
abundance: many
CDR3aa: CASSQVGGQPQHF
CDR3nt: TGCGCCAGCAGCCAAGTTGGTGGTCAGCCCCAGCATTTT

d_gene: TRBD2
v_gene: TRBV7-9
j_gene: TRBJ2-7
abundance: few
CDR3aa: CASSLAGRGEQYF
CDR3nt: TGTGCCAGCAGCTTAGCGGGGAGGGGCGAGCAGTACTTC